One and the same sample provided the 24 T cell receptor beta chains below, sequenced in a study. The TRBV12-4/TRBJ1-2 clonotypes were amplified using barcode primers with ligated adaptors. MiXCR, run by TCRdb on the multiplex PCR reads, gives a single entry per CDR3 protein. Of roughly 820 distinct CDR3 sequences in the sample, 13% were seen once. Specimen: naive CD4+ T cells sorted from blood. Described subset: naive CD4+ T cells, CD4+CD45RA+CD25-. All receptors come from a female donor with breast cancer.

This clonotype qualifies as medium-sized (0.01 to 0.1%). The chain joins TRBV12-3 or TRBV12-4 to TRBJ1-2, with a possible D match to TRBD1 (6 bases). Trimming stripped 5 bases from V and 8 bases from J, with 18 bases between. The CDR3 is made up of 14 amino acids. The CDR3 loop is CASSRTGRGPGYTF. The CDR3 DNA sequence: TGTGCCAGCAGTCGAACAGGGCGGGGCCCCGGCTACACCTTC.

This clonotype qualifies as medium-sized. The genes are TRBV12-3 or TRBV12-4 and TRBJ1-2, with D perhaps matching TRBD1 (6 bases). The CDR3 consists of 13 residues. V was clipped by 6 bases and J by 3 bases, with 11 bases between them. CDR3: CASRSTGYYGYTF. In DNA, the CDR3 is TGTGCCAGCAGGTCAACAGGGTACTATGGCTACACCTTC.

This clonotype is categorized as large. The gene calls are TRBV12-3 or TRBV12-4 and TRBJ1-2; D remains unclear. The CDR3 loop spans 13 amino acids. The germline V and J ends were trimmed by 8 bases and 7 bases, with 17 bases remaining between them. In DNA form, the CDR3 reads TGTGCCAGCGCGACGGCGCCTCTGCTTGGCTACACCTTC. Translation gives CASATAPLLGYTF.

In this sample, this clonotype is medium-sized. The chain is built from TRBV12-3 or TRBV12-4 and TRBJ1-2; TRBD1 matches 7 bases. The CDR3 covers 11 residues. The V gene end was trimmed by 5 bases and the J gene end by 14 bases; junction bases not matched to a gene: 8. The CDR3 sequence is CASSGDSRGTF. As DNA, the CDR3 is TGTGCCAGCAGTGGGGACAGCCGGGGAACCTTC.

This clonotype qualifies as large. The chain is built from TRBV12-3 or TRBV12-4 and TRBJ1-2, with D perhaps TRBD1 (6 bases). The V gene lost 6 bases and the J gene lost 8 bases, with 16 bases spanning the gap. The CDR3 has 13 residues. Written as DNA, the CDR3 is TGTGCCAGCAGACGGGACATCCGGGAGGGCTACACCTTC. It codes for CASRRDIREGYTF.

This clonotype is medium-sized. V is TRBV12-3 or TRBV12-4 and J is TRBJ1-2, with 7 bases fitting TRBD1. Unmatched junction bases numbered 3, after V lost 4 bases and J lost 4 bases. The CDR3 extends over 13 amino acids. CDR3 nucleotides: TGTGCCAGCAGTTCCGACAGGGTCTATGGCTACACCTTC. Its protein product is CASSSDRVYGYTF.

By share, this clonotype ranks as large (0.1 to 1%). The chain has TRBV12-3 or TRBV12-4 and TRBJ1-2, with TRBD1 as a possible D gene (5 bases). V lost 3 bases to trimming and J lost 6 bases, with 11 bases between them. The CDR3 sequence is 13 residues long. The CDR3: CASSLGRENGYTF. CDR3 DNA: TGTGCCAGCAGTTTGGGCAGGGAGAATGGCTACACCTTC.

This clonotype was seen just once. This chain joins TRBV12-3 or TRBV12-4 and TRBJ1-2, with TRBD1 as a possible D gene (5 bases). This CDR3 contains 13 residues. The V gene lost 9 bases and the J gene lost 4 bases, with 15 bases spanning the gap. CDR3: CASRRGVIYGYTF. In DNA form, the CDR3 reads TGTGCCAGTCGCCGAGGGGTGATCTATGGCTACACCTTC.

This clonotype is medium-sized. In DNA form, the CDR3 reads TGTGCCAGCAGTTATAGGAAGCGGGATGGCTACACCTTC. It is translated as CASSYRKRDGYTF. The chain has TRBV12-3 or TRBV12-4 and TRBJ1-2; D is unresolved. Trimming took off 4 bases at V and 6 bases at J, with 12 bases between the two ends. The CDR3 loop spans 13 amino acids.

By share of the sample, this clonotype is medium-sized. The V gene is TRBV12-3 or TRBV12-4, the J gene TRBJ1-2; TRBD1 might be the D (6 bases). Trimming cost V 2 bases and J 6 bases, with 13 bases left between them. This CDR3 comprises 14 residues. For the CDR3, the DNA is TGTGCCAGCAGTTTAAAGACAGGCCCTCATGGCTACACCTTC. Translated, it gives CASSLKTGPHGYTF.

Judged by abundance, this clonotype is large. The rearrangement joins TRBV12-3 or TRBV12-4 to TRBJ1-2; D is possibly TRBD1 (6 bases). CDR3 length: 14 residues. Trimming cost V 4 bases and J 5 bases, with 14 bases left between them. The CDR3 DNA follows: TGTGCCAGCAGTTCCGCCGGGACACGTTATGGCTACACCTTC. It encodes CASSSAGTRYGYTF.

This chain links TRBV12-3 or TRBV12-4 with TRBJ1-2, with 7 bases aligning to TRBD1. J lost 1 base, V lost 4 bases, and 0 bases had no gene match. The CDR3 is made up of 13 amino acids. CDR3 region: CASSWDSNYGYTF. The CDR3 DNA is TGTGCCAGCAGTTGGGACAGTAACTATGGCTACACCTTC.

Within the sample, this clonotype is medium-sized. The chain employs TRBV12-3 or TRBV12-4 and TRBJ1-2; TRBD1 might be the D (5 bases). The V end lost 1 base, the J end lost 7 bases, and 13 bases lay between the germline ends. The length of the CDR3 is 14 residues. CDR3 nucleotides: TGTGCCAGCAGTTTAGGGGCAGGGAGAGGTGGCTACACCTTC. Amino acid sequence: CASSLGAGRGGYTF.

This clonotype appeared a few times. The DNA is left out, because the CDR3 cannot be placed on it with certainty; the CDR3 is given as TCRdb lists it. The chain employs TRBV12-3 or TRBV12-4 and TRBJ1-2. From its first to its last residue, the CDR3 has 12 amino acids. CDR3 region: CASSTSSGGYTF.

In its sample, this clonotype is medium-sized. This chain joins TRBV12-3 or TRBV12-4 and TRBJ1-2, with D unresolved. The CDR3 totals 11 residues. Trimming removed 0 bases at V and 7 bases at J, with 3 bases between. The CDR3 bases are TGTGCCAGCAGTTTAGCCGGTGGCTACACCTTC. It codes for CASSLAGGYTF.

In this sample, this clonotype is medium-sized. The chain has TRBV12-3 or TRBV12-4 and TRBJ1-2, with D tentatively TRBD1 (6 bases). Trimming took 6 bases from V and 4 from J, leaving 12 bases between them. The length of the CDR3 is 13 residues. CDR3 region: CASSSGEGYGYTF. As DNA, the CDR3 is TGTGCCAGCAGCTCAGGGGAGGGCTATGGCTACACCTTC.

This clonotype was seen many times. The chain joins TRBV12-3 or TRBV12-4 to TRBJ1-2, with D maybe TRBD1 (6 bases). The ends were cut back, 0 bases at V and 8 bases at J, with 13 bases in the middle. The CDR3 is 14 amino acids. The CDR3 nucleotides are TGTGCCAGCAGTTTAGCGCGGCAGGGGACCGGCTACACCTTC. Translated, it gives CASSLARQGTGYTF.

This clonotype qualifies as hyperexpanded. The chain carries TRBV12-3 or TRBV12-4 and TRBJ1-2, with 10 bases matching TRBD1. V dropped 5 bases and J dropped 3; count of bases not matched to a gene: 3. The CDR3 has 14 residues. The CDR3 region is CASSRDRGDYGYTF. CDR3 DNA sequence: TGTGCCAGCAGTAGGGACAGGGGAGACTATGGCTACACCTTC.

This clonotype is classed as large (0.1 to 1%). The rearrangement joins TRBV12-5 to TRBJ1-2; no firm D call. This CDR3 is 12 amino acids long. V dropped 5 bases and J dropped 8 bases, with 12 bases sitting between them. Germline V lookup: CDR1 LGHNT, CDR2 FRNRAP. CDR3 sequence: CASGRETGGYTF. CDR3 bases: TGTGCTAGTGGTCGAGAGACGGGAGGCTACACCTTC. The entire variable domain, with the rest obtained from reference TRBV12-5 and TRBJ1-2, is as follows: DARVTQTPRHKVTEMGQEVTMRCQPILGHNTVFWYRQTMMQGLELLAYFRNRAPLDDSGMPKDRFSAEMPDATLATLKIQPSEPRDSAVYFCASGRETGGYTFGSGTRLTVV.

This clonotype counts as medium-sized. The chain uses TRBV12-3 or TRBV12-4 and TRBJ1-2, with D possibly matching TRBD1 (5 bases). Trimming took off 5 bases at V and 4 bases at J, with 14 bases between the two ends. The CDR3 spans 14 residues. CDR3 protein: CASSPRERPYGYTF. In nucleotides, the CDR3 is TGTGCCAGCAGTCCCAGGGAGCGACCCTATGGCTACACCTTC.

By sample share, this clonotype is medium-sized. V and J are TRBV12-3 or TRBV12-4 and TRBJ1-2; no reliable D call. V was pared by 5 bases and J by 1 base, with 5 bases between. This CDR3 region has 12 residues. The CDR3 spells CASSTHNYGYTF. CDR3 coding DNA: TGTGCCAGCAGTACTCATAACTATGGCTACACCTTC.

This clonotype is medium-sized. The J gene is TRBJ1-2, the V gene TRBV12-3 or TRBV12-4, with TRBD1 identical over 8 bases. The length of the CDR3 is 14 residues. V lost 2 bases and J lost 7; bases outside the gene matches: 6. CDR3 region: CASSLKRQGSGYTF. The CDR3 region has the DNA TGTGCCAGCAGTTTAAAGCGACAGGGGTCTGGCTACACCTTC.

Within the sample, this clonotype is medium-sized. A clone one base away is much larger, so this may be a read error. The V gene is TRBV12-3 or TRBV12-4, the J gene TRBJ1-2; D is uncertain. The V gene lost 2 bases and the J gene lost 7 bases, with 8 bases spanning the gap. The CDR3 loop spans 12 amino acids. In DNA form, the CDR3 reads TGTGCCAGCAGTTTATCGAGGTCTGGCTACACCTTC. Its protein is CASSLSRSGYTF.

By sample share, this clonotype is large. The rearrangement links TRBV12-3 or TRBV12-4 to TRBJ1-2; D not certain. This CDR3 is 12 amino acids long. Trimming took off 6 bases at V and 5 bases at J, with 10 bases between the two ends. The CDR3 spells CASSPVEYGYTF. For the CDR3, the DNA is TGTGCCAGCAGCCCAGTCGAGTATGGCTACACCTTC.